The sequence of this T cell receptor (beta chain) was determined in a study of blood T cell repertoires in COVID-19. The V and J ends lost 0 bases and 2 bases, in that order; junction bases with no gene match: 6. The CDR3 sequence is 16 residues long. Germline lookup yields CDR1 SGHRS and CDR2 YFSETQ. Here immunoSEQ multiplex PCR was the method, and the copy in TCRdb shows in-frame clones only, minus some. The data show about 91,000 clones, with roughly 88% seen just once and 8.1% held by the top ten. The sequence was collected from a woman aged 70-85 years with acute or convalescent COVID-19. The specimen sequenced was peripheral blood. This chain uses TRBV5-1 with TRBJ2-3, with 7 bases identical to TRBD2. The CDR3 DNA reads TGCGCCAGCAGCTTGGGGCTAGCGGATTACACAGATACGCAGTATTTT. It specifies CASSLGLADYTDTQYF.